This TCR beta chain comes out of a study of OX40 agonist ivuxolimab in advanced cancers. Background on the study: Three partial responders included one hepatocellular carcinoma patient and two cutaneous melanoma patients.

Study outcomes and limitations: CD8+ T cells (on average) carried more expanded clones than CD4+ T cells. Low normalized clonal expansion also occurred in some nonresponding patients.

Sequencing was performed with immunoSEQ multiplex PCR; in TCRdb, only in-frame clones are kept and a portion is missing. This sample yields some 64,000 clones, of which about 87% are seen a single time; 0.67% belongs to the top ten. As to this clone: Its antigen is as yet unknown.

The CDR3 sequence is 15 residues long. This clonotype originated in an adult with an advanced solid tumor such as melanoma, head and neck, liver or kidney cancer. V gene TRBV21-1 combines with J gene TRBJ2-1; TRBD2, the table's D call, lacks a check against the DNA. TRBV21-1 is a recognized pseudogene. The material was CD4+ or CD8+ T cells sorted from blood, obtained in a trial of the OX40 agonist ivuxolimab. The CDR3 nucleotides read TGTGCCAGCAGCACGCAACTGGGACTGCCCGTTGAGCAGTTCTTC. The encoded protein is CASSTQLGLPVEQFF.